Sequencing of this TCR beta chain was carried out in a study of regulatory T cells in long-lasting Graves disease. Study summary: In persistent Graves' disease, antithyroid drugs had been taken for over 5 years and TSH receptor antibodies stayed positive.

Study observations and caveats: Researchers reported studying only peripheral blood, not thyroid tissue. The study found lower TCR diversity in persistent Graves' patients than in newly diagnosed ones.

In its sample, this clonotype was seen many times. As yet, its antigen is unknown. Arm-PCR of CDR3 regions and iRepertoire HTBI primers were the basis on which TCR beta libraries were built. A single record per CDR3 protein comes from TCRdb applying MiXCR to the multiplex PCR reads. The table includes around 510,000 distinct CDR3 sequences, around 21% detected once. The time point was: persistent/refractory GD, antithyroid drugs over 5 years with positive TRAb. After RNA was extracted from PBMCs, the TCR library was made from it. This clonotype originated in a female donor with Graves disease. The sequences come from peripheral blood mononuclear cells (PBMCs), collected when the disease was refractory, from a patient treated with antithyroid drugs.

This chain's CDR3 is CASSQVLGQGGEKLFF. The CDR3 DNA reads as TGTGCCAGCAGCCAAGTTCTTGGACAGGGCGGAGAAAAACTGTTTTTT. This chain connects TRBV3-1 to TRBJ1-4, with 8 bases aligning to TRBD1. The CDR3 contains 16 residues. CDR1 is LGHDT, CDR2 YNNKEL, per germline (reference sequence). J gave up 8 bases and V 1 base, and 9 bases lay outside the gene matches.